Included here is one T cell receptor beta chain sequence, with context. Its antigen is as yet unknown. This specimen comes from a study of OX40 agonist ivuxolimab in advanced cancers. As for the study in general: Ivuxolimab, which patients received intravenously every 2 weeks, was dosed at 0.01 to 10 mg/kg. Patients treated during dose escalation were battling hepatocellular carcinoma, melanoma, renal cell or head and neck cancer.

Generated by immunoSEQ multiplex PCR, the TCRdb table keeps only in-frame clones and is missing some. The sample lists 65,000 to 90,000 clones, 85% to 90% occurring once. The V segment lost 8 bases and the J segment 9 bases; nucleotides outside the gene matches: 7. This CDR3 region has 12 residues. Germline CDR1 reads SEHNR; CDR2 reads FQNEAQ (reference sequence). Findings of the study overall: CD8+ T cells were the subset that, on average, had more expanded clones than CD4+. At 0.1-3.0 mg/kg, partial responders had clonal expansion among the lowest observed.

The receptor was isolated from an adult with an advanced solid tumor such as melanoma, head and neck, liver or kidney cancer. The sequencing here drew on CD4+ or CD8+ T cells sorted from blood, taken in a trial of the OX40 agonist ivuxolimab. The rearrangement links TRBV7-9 to TRBJ2-7, with TRBD1 identical over 10 bases. CDR3 DNA: TGTGCCAGCGGGACAGGGGAATTGGGGCAGTACTTC. Translating gives CASGTGELGQYF. The full variable domain, with the rest looked up from reference TRBV7-9 and TRBJ2-7, is DTGVSQNPRHKITKRGQNVTFRCDPISEHNRLYWYRQTLGQGPEFLTYFQNEAQLEKSRLLSDRFSAERPKGSFSTLEIQRTEQGDSAMYLCASGTGELGQYFGPGTRLTVT.